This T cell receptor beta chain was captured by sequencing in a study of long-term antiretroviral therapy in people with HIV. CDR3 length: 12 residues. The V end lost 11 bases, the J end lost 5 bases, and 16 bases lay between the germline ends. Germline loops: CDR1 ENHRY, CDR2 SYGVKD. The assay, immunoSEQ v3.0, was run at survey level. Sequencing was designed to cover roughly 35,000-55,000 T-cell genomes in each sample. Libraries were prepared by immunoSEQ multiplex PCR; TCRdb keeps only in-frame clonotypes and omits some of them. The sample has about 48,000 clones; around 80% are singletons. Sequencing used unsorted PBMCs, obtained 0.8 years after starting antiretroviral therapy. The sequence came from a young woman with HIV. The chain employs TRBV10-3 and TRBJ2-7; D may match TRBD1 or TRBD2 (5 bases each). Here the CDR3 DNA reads TGTGCCCCGGGGACCGGGTGGAACGAGCAGTACTTC. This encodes CAPGTGWNEQYF.